This T cell receptor beta chain was identified during a study of control samples from healthy donors and cancer patients (dated by TCRdb to 2020 to 2022). Libraries were built with the immunoSEQ multiplex PCR assay. What TCRdb holds here is the immuneACCESS table cut down to in-frame rearrangements. Part of the clones is not present; checked against another copy, under half of the missing clones reflect an unresolved V gene, and the others are unexplained. Here the sample has 150,000 or so clones; just over 90% occur a single time. Together, the top ten hold over 4% of the sample. Germline trimming amounts to 3 bases on V and 3 bases on J, with 13 as the count of junction bases outside the gene matches. From a lookup of the germline V gene (reference sequence), CDR1 and CDR2 are LNHDA and SQIVND. The CDR3 sequence holds 17 residues, the cysteine and phenylalanine included. Only the CDR3 region is kept as DNA, spanning 51 bases read in frame from base 1.

In regard to this clone: Its antigen target is currently unknown. Base qualities are not provided; no much larger clone lies one nucleotide away.

The sample was blood. This sequence originates from a woman aged 60-75 years in good health. The rearranged segments are TRBV19 and TRBJ1-1, with TRBD1 matching 7 junction bases. The DNA sequence is given as TGTGCCAGTAGTATGTTCGTTTTTACAGGGGCGGACACTGAAGCTTTCTTT. Translated, this is CASSMFVFTGADTEAFF. With all but the CDR3 taken from the reference TRBV19 and TRBJ1-1 genes, the full variable domain is: DGGITQSPKYLFRKEGQNVTLSCEQNLNHDAMYWYRQDPGQGLRLIYYSQIVNDFQKGDIAEGYSVSREKKESFPLTVTSAQKNPTAFYLCASSMFVFTGADTEAFFGQGTRLTVV.